This T cell receptor (beta chain) was identified during a study of cytomegalovirus exposure and HLA in healthy donors. Vbeta (60) and Jbeta (13) primers were used in the PCR. Assay: immunoSEQ multiplex PCR; the TCRdb copy retains only in-frame clones and omits some. The data contain around 120,000 clones, approximately 78% of them singletons. This clone appeared a single time. Germline V gives CDR1 MNHNS, CDR2 SASEGT. V was shortened by 3 bases and J by 6 bases, with 12 bases between the two germline ends. This CDR3 has 15 residues. This sequence originates from a human donor in good health. Sequencing used PBMCs. V is TRBV6-1 and J is TRBJ2-6, with TRBD2 as a possible D gene (7 bases). Here the CDR3 reads CASSDGGRVANVLTF. CDR3 DNA: TGTGCCAGCAGTGACGGGGGGCGCGTGGCCAACGTCCTGACTTTC.